The rows below give T cell receptor beta chains drawn from one sample of a study of cytomegalovirus exposure and HLA in healthy donors. Sequenced by immunoSEQ multiplex PCR; TCRdb stores in-frame clones only, minus some. The data show about 160,000 clones, around 80% seen once. Sequencing input: PBMCs. All receptors derive from a woman in her fifties or sixties in good health and CMV-seropositive. CDR3s include the opening cysteine and the closing phenylalanine or tryptophan. Fields, in order: clone size, V gene, J gene, D gene, CDR3 DNA, CDR3 protein. The D gene is left open where the match is weak. Where a row states a size, it is once, few, many or the class of an expanded clone; other rows omit it.

.	TRBV10-1	TRBJ1-5	.	TGCGCCAGTAGAGGGCCTCCCGGGGGACGTGGCAATCAGCCCCAGCATTTT	CASRGPPGGRGNQPQHF
.	TRBV6-1	TRBJ1-2	.	TGTGCCAGCAGTGAAATTTCTCTAAACTATGGCTACACCTTC	CASSEISLNYGYTF
.	TRBV2	TRBJ2-1	TRBD1	TGTGCCAGCAGTGCTAATCCCCGGGACAGCCTTTACAATGAGCAGTTCTTC	CASSANPRDSLYNEQFF
.	TRBV28	TRBJ1-2	.	TGTGCCAGCAGGATAGCGTATCCCGGGACAAACTATGGCTACACCTTC	CASRIAYPGTNYGYTF
.	TRBV18	TRBJ2-7	TRBD2	TGTGCCAGCTCACCACCCCTGGGGACTAGCGCTTACGAGCAGTACTTC	CASSPPLGTSAYEQYF
.	TRBV29-1	TRBJ2-3	TRBD1	TGCAGCGTTTCAGGACAGGGTAACACAGATACGCAGTATTTT	CSVSGQGNTDTQYF
.	TRBV28	TRBJ1-5	.	TGTGCCAGCCTCGGGGTTAACCAGCCCCAGCATTTT	CASLGVNQPQHF
once	TRBV18	TRBJ2-1	TRBD1	TGTGCCAGCTCACCCCAGACAGGGTCCACGTCCTACAATGAGCAGTTCTTC	CASSPQTGSTSYNEQFF
.	TRBV9	TRBJ2-1	.	TGTGCCAGCAGCGTAGCCCTCGGGACTTTATACAATGAGCAGTTCTTC	CASSVALGTLYNEQFF
.	TRBV6-1	TRBJ2-7	TRBD1	TGTGCCACCCAACGGACAGGTTCCTACGAGCAGTACTTC	CATQRTGSYEQYF
.	TRBV18	TRBJ1-1	TRBD1	TGTGCCAGCTCACAGCTAGGGGGCTCGGAAGGGGCTTTCTTT	CASSQLGGSEGAFF